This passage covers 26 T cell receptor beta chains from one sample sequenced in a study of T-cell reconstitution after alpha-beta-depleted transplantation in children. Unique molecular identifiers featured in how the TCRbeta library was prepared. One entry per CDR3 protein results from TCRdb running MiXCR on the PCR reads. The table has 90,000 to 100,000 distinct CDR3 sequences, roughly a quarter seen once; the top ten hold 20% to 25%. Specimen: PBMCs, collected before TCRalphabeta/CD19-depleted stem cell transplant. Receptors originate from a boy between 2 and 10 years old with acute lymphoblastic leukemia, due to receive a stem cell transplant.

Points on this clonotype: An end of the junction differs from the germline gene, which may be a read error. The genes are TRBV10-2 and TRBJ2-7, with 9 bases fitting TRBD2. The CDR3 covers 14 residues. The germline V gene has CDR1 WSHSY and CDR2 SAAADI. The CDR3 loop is CASRREGTSYELYF. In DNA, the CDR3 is TGCGCCAGCAGGCGGGAGGGCACCTCCTACGAGCTGTACTTC.

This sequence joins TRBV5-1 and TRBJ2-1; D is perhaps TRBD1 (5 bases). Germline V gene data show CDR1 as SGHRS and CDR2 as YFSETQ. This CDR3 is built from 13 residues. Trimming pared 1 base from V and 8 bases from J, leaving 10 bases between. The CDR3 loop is CASSLQQAHEQFF. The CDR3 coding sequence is TGCGCCAGCAGCTTGCAACAGGCCCATGAGCAGTTCTTC.

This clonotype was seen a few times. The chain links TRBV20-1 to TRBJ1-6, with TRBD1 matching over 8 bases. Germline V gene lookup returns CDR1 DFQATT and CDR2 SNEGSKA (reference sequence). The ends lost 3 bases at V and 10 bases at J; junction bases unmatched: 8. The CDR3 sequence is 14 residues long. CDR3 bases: TGCAGTGCTAGTATCGGACAGGGAAGATCACCCCTCCACTTT. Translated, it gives CSASIGQGRSPLHF.

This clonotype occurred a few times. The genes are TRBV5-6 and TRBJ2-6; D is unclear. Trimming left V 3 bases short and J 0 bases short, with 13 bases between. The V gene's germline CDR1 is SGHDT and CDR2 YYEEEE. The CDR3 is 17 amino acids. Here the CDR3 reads CASSSRITVSGANVLTF. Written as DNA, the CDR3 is TGTGCCAGCAGCTCCCGAATCACGGTCTCTGGGGCCAACGTCCTGACTTTC.

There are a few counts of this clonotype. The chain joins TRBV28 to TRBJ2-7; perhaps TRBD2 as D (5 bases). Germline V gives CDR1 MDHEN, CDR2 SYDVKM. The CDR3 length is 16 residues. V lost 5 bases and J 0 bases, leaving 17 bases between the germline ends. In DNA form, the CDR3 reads TGTGCCAGCAGTCGGGGTGCGGAGGCCCTCTCCTACGAGCAGTACTTC. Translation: CASSRGAEALSYEQYF.

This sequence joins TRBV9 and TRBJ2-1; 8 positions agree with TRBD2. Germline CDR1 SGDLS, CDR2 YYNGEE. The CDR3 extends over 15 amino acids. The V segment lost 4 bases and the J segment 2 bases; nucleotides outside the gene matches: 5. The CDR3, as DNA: TGTGCCAGCAGCCCGGGGGGGCCGGCCTACAATGAGCAGTTCTTC. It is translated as CASSPGGPAYNEQFF.

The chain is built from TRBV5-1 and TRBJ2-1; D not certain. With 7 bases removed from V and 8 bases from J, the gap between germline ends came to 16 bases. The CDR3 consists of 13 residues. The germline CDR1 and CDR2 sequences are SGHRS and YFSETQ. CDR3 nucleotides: TGCGCCAGCCGCCAAGAGGTTAGGGATGAGCAGTTCTTC. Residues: CASRQEVRDEQFF.

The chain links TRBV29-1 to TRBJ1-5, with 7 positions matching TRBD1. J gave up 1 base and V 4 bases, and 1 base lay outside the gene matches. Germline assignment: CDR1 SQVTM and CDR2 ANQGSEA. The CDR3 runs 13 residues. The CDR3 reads CSVGQGSNQPQHF. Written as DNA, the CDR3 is TGCAGCGTTGGACAGGGCAGCAATCAGCCCCAGCATTTT.

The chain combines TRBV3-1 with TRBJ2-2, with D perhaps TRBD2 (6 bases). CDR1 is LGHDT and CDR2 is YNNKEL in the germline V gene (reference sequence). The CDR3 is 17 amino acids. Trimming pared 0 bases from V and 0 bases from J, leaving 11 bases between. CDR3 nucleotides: TGTGCCAGCAGCCAAGATCCTCTAGCGCCGAACACCGGGGAGCTGTTTTTT. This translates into CASSQDPLAPNTGELFF.

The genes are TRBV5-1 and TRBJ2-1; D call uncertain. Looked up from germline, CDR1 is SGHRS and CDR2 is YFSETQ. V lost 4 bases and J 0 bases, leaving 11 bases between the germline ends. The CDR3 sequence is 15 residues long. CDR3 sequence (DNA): TGCGCCAGCAGCGCCTACTACAGCTCCTACAATGAGCAGTTCTTC. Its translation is CASSAYYSSYNEQFF.

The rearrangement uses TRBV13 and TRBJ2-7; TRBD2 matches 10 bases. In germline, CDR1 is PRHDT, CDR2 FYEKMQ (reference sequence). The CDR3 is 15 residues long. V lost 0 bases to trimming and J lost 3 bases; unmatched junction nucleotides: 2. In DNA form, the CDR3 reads TGTGCCAGCAGCTTAGGTAGCGGGAGGAGCTACGAGCAGTACTTC. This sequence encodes CASSLGSGRSYEQYF.

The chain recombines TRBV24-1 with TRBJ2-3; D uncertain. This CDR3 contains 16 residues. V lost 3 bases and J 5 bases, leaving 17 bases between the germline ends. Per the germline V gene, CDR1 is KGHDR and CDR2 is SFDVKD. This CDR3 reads CATSDAQSPRLDTQYF. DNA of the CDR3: TGTGCCACCAGTGATGCTCAATCTCCCCGATTAGATACGCAGTATTTT.

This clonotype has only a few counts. CDR3 sequence (DNA): TGTGCCAGCAGCCAAGATCCCGGGTCGAATTCCTACGAGCAGTACTTC. This sequence encodes CASSQDPGSNSYEQYF. This sequence joins TRBV4-2 and TRBJ2-7; D is uncertain. The CDR3 runs to 16 residues. V lost 0 bases to trimming and J lost 1 base, with 13 bases between them. CDR1 is LGHNA, CDR2 YNFKEQ, per germline.

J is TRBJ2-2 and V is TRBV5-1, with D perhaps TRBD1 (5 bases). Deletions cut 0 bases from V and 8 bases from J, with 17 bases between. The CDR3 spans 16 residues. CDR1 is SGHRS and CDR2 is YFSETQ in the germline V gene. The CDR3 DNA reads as TGCGCCAGCAGCTTGGGTCCCAGGGCCCAAGGTGGGGAGCTGTTTTTT. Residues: CASSLGPRAQGGELFF.

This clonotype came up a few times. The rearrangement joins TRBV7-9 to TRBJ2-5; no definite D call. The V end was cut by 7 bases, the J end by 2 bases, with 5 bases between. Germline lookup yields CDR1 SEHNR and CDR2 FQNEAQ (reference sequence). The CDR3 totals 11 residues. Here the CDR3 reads CASTPQETQYF. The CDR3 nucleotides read TGTGCCAGCACTCCTCAAGAGACCCAGTACTTC.

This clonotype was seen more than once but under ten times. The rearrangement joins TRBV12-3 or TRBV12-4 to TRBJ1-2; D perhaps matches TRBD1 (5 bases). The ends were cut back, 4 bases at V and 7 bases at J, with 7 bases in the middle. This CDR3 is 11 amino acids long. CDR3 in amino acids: CASSSRAGYTF. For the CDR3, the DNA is TGTGCCAGCAGTTCCAGGGCTGGCTACACCTTC.

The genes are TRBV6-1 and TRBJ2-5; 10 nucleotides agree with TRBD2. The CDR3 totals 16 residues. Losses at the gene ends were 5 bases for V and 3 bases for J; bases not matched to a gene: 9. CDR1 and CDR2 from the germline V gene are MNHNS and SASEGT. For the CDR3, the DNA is TGTGCCAGCAGTCCGTATGCCGGGACTAGCGAAGAGACCCAGTACTTC. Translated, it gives CASSPYAGTSEETQYF.

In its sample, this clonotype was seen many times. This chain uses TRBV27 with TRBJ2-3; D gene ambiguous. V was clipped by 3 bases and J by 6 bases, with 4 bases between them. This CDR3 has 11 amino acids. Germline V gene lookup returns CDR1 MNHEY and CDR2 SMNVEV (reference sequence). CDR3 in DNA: TGTGCCAGCAGTTTTCGTGATACGCAGTATTTT. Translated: CASSFRDTQYF.

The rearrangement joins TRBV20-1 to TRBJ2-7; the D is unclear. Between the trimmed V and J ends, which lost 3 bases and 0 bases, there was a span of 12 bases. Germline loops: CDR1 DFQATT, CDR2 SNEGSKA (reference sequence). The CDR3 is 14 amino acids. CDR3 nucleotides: TGCAGTGCTAGGAAGGTCGGAGTCTCCTACGAGCAGTACTTC. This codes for CSARKVGVSYEQYF.

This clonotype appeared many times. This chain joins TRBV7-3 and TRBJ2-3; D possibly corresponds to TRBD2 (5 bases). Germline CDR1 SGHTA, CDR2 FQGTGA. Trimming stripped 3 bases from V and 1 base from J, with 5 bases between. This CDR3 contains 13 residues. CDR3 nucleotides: TGTGCCAGCAGCTTGGAGGGCACAGATACGCAGTATTTT. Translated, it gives CASSLEGTDTQYF.

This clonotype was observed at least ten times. CDR3 DNA sequence: TGTGCCAGCAGCACGCAGGACAATGAGCAGTTCTTC. Protein sequence: CASSTQDNEQFF. The chain has TRBV9 and TRBJ2-1; D ambiguous. CDR1 SGDLS and CDR2 YYNGEE come from the germline V gene. The V end was cut by 4 bases, the J end by 5 bases, with 7 bases between. The CDR3 sequence is 12 residues long. Full variable domain (missing parts from reference TRBV9 and TRBJ2-1): DSGVTQTPKHLITATGQRVTLRCSPRSGDLSVYWYQQSLDQGLQFLIQYYNGEERAKGNILERFSAQQFPDLHSELNLSSLELGDSALYFCASSTQDNEQFFGPGTRLTVL.

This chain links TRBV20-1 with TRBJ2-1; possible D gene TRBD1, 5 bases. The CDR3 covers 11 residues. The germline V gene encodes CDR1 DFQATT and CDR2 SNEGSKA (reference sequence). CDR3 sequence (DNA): TGCAAAGTAGGAGCAGGGCGCGAGCAGTTCTTC. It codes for CKVGAGREQFF.

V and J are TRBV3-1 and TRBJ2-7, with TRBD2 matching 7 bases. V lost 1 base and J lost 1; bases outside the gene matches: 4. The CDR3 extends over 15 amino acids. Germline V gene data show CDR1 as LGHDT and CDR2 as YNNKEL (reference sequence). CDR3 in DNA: TGTGCCAGCAGCCAAGGTGCTAGCGGATCCTACGAGCAGTACTTC. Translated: CASSQGASGSYEQYF.

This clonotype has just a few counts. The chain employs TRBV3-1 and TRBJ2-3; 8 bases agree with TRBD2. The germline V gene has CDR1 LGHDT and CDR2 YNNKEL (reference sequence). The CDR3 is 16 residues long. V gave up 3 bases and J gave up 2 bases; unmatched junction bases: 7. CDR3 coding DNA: TGTGCCAGCAGCCATTTCCGACTAGCGCTCACAGATACGCAGTATTTT. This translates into CASSHFRLALTDTQYF.

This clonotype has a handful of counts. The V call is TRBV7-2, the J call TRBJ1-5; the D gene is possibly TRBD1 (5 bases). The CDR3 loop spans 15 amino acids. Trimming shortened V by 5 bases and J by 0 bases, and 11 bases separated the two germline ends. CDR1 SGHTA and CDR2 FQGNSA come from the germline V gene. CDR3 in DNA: TGTGCCAGCAGCCCCCCGGGGCTTAGCAATCAGCCCCAGCATTTT. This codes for CASSPPGLSNQPQHF.

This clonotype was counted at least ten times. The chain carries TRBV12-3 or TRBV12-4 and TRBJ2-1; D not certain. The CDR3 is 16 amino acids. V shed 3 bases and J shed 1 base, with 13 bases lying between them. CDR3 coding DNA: TGTGCCAGCAGTTTGTCGAGCCGTCCGTCCTACAATGAGCAGTTCTTC. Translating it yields CASSLSSRPSYNEQFF.